The clone carrying this T cell receptor beta chain was observed a single time. Only in-frame clones appear in the TCRdb table, and some are missing; sequencing was by immunoSEQ multiplex PCR. The sample contains 45,000 or so clones, 65% to 85% of which appear only once. The CDR3 totals 16 residues. Per germline, CDR1 MGHRA and CDR2 YSYEKL. Trimming shortened V by 6 bases and J by 7 bases, and 21 bases separated the two germline ends. This record comes from a study of radiotherapy plus CTLA-4 blockade in lung cancer. This rearrangement joins TRBV4-1 to TRBJ1-4, with D possibly TRBD1 on 5 matching bases. This sample comprised peripheral blood, obtained from a patient treated with radiotherapy plus ipilimumab. The sequence was collected from a human donor with non-small cell lung cancer who had stable disease on radiotherapy plus ipilimumab. This CDR3 is CASRSSPRGAGEKLFF. Here the CDR3 DNA reads TGCGCCAGCAGGTCTTCTCCGCGAGGGGCAGGTGAAAAACTGTTTTTT.